Below are 16 T cell receptor beta chains sequenced from a single sample in a study of T-cell reconstitution after alpha-beta-depleted transplantation in children. Preparation of the TCRbeta library involved a method that used unique molecular identifiers. TCRdb re-derived calls from the PCR reads in MiXCR, one entry per CDR3 protein. The sample has about 510,000 distinct CDR3 sequences; 10% to 12% are singletons. The sample here was PBMCs, mostly from graft donor cells, taken 180 days after TCRalphabeta/CD19-depleted stem cell transplant. Receptors were obtained from a female patient aged 2 to 10 who had a stem cell transplant for aplastic anemia, so the T cells may come from the graft donor.

This clonotype was picked up many times. V gene TRBV27 combines with J gene TRBJ1-1; D unresolved. The ends were cut back, 5 bases at V and 4 bases at J, with 17 bases in the middle. This CDR3 comprises 15 residues. Germline values: CDR1 MNHEY, CDR2 SMNVEV (reference sequence). The CDR3 DNA sequence: TGTGCCAGCAGTCCCCCCCGACCGTCGGGCACTGAAGCTTTCTTT. It is translated as CASSPPRPSGTEAFF.

This clonotype was seen more than once but under ten times. The rearrangement joins TRBV20-1 to TRBJ2-1, with TRBD2 matching 7 bases. CDR3 length: 14 amino acids. Losses at the gene ends were 4 bases for V and 0 bases for J; bases not matched to a gene: 3. Germline V gene data show CDR1 as DFQATT and CDR2 as SNEGSKA (reference sequence). This CDR3 reads CSANLAVSYNEQFF. The CDR3 nucleotides read TGCAGTGCTAATCTAGCGGTCTCCTACAATGAGCAGTTCTTC.

J is TRBJ2-5 and V is TRBV4-1; TRBD1 is a possible D gene (6 bases). V gave up 5 bases and J gave up 5 bases, with 15 bases separating them. The germline V gene has CDR1 MGHRA and CDR2 YSYEKL. The CDR3 spans 14 residues. The CDR3: CASSDNPQGETQYF. The CDR3 DNA sequence: TGCGCCAGCAGCGATAACCCTCAGGGGGAGACCCAGTACTTC.

The sample holds a few counts of this clonotype. For the CDR3, the DNA is TGCAGCGTCGCTTCGGGAAAGGGATACGAGCAGTACTTC. Residues: CSVASGKGYEQYF. This chain joins TRBV29-1 and TRBJ2-7; tentative D call: TRBD2 (5 bases). The CDR3 covers 13 residues. The V gene lost 6 bases and the J gene lost 4 bases, with 16 bases spanning the gap. The germline gives CDR1 SQVTM, CDR2 ANQGSEA.

The chain joins TRBV24-1 to TRBJ2-1, with D maybe TRBD2 (6 bases). Trimming shortened V by 5 bases and J by 4 bases, and 14 bases separated the two germline ends. The CDR3 consists of 15 residues. CDR1 and CDR2 (germline): KGHDR, SFDVKD. The CDR3 bases are TGTGCCACCAGTGCCCCCTTTCGGGAGTACAATGAGCAGTTCTTC. Amino acid sequence: CATSAPFREYNEQFF.

The V and J genes are TRBV5-1 and TRBJ2-7; 8 bases fit TRBD2. V was pared by 3 bases and J by 0 bases, with 17 bases of the junction left unmatched. Germline loops: CDR1 SGHRS, CDR2 YFSETQ. The CDR3 has 19 residues. This CDR3 is CASSSRGSGNADSSYEQYF. DNA of the CDR3: TGCGCCAGCAGCTCCCGGGGTAGCGGGAATGCCGACTCCTCCTACGAGCAGTACTTC.

CDR3 sequence (DNA): TGTGCCAGCAGGCCGGGACAGGCGACTTCACAAGGGGAGACCCAGTACTTC. This gives the protein CASRPGQATSQGETQYF. The gene calls are TRBV12-3 or TRBV12-4 and TRBJ2-5; 8 bases agree with TRBD1. CDR3 length: 17 amino acids. V lost 6 bases to trimming and J lost 5 bases; unmatched junction nucleotides: 17.

In its sample, this clonotype was seen a few times. This chain connects TRBV7-7 to TRBJ2-5; possible D gene TRBD2, 5 bases. V was trimmed by 5 bases and J by 4 bases, leaving 17 bases between them. This CDR3 has 15 residues. CDR1 and CDR2 (germline): SSHAT, FNYEAQ (reference sequence). CDR3 bases: TGTGCCAGCAGCCGTACGGGATCTGAAGGAGAGACCCAGTACTTC. It codes for CASSRTGSEGETQYF.

This sequence joins TRBV12-3 or TRBV12-4 and TRBJ2-1; D is possibly TRBD2 (5 bases). V was shortened by 9 bases and J by 0 bases, with 12 bases between the two germline ends. This CDR3 has 14 amino acids. The CDR3 bases are TGTGCCAGTTCAACGGGGAACTCCTACAATGAGCAGTTCTTC. Translation gives CASSTGNSYNEQFF.

This sequence joins TRBV2 and TRBJ2-3; TRBD2 aligns across 10 bases. CDR1 and CDR2 (germline): SNHLY, FYNNEI. Losses at the gene ends were 6 bases for V and 6 bases for J; bases not matched to a gene: 6. The CDR3 spans 14 residues. Here the CDR3 DNA reads TGTGCCAGCAGGAGGACTAGCGGAGGTGATACGCAGTATTTT. The encoded protein is CASRRTSGGDTQYF.

The chain recombines TRBV6-2 or TRBV6-3 with TRBJ2-2; TRBD2 might be the D (7 bases). The ends were cut back, 2 bases at V and 5 bases at J, with 15 bases in the middle. The CDR3 is 16 amino acids. Germline V gives CDR1 MNHEY, CDR2 SVGEGT. In DNA form, the CDR3 reads TGTGCCAGCAGTTACAACGGGGGGCTTAGAACCGGGGAGCTGTTTTTT. Residues: CASSYNGGLRTGELFF.

This clonotype was detected many times. The genes are TRBV12-3 or TRBV12-4 and TRBJ2-7; D is undetermined. The V gene lost 3 bases and the J gene lost 0 bases, with 6 bases spanning the gap. The CDR3 covers 13 residues. CDR3 DNA: TGTGCCAGCAGTTTTTCGGTCTCCTACGAGCAGTACTTC. Translation: CASSFSVSYEQYF.

The sample holds many counts of this clonotype. The J gene is TRBJ2-2, the V gene TRBV20-1; 10 nucleotides match TRBD2. CDR1 is DFQATT and CDR2 is SNEGSKA in the germline V gene (reference sequence). V was pared by 2 bases and J by 4 bases, with 7 bases of the junction left unmatched. The CDR3 runs 16 residues. The CDR3 DNA is TGCAGTGCTAGATCCCGGACTAGCGGACGCACCGGGGAGCTGTTTTTT. Translated, it gives CSARSRTSGRTGELFF.

The V call is TRBV14, the J call TRBJ2-5, with D uncertain. The CDR3 sequence is 14 residues long. Trimming took off 1 base at V and 5 bases at J, with 11 bases between the two ends. The germline V gene has CDR1 SGHDN and CDR2 FVKESK. The CDR3 loop is CASSQVPGRETQYF. CDR3 in DNA: TGTGCCAGCAGCCAAGTTCCGGGTAGGGAGACCCAGTACTTC.

The table lists this clonotype with a few counts. The gene calls are TRBV30 and TRBJ2-7; the match to TRBD2 covers 11 bases. This CDR3 region has 14 residues. Germline-derived CDR1 and CDR2 are GTSNPN and SVGIG (reference sequence). The ends lost 0 bases at V and 6 bases at J; junction bases unmatched: 4. CDR3 DNA sequence: TGTGCCTGGAGTGTACTAGCGGGAGTCCTCGAGCAGTACTTC. This translates into CAWSVLAGVLEQYF.

The rearrangement links TRBV4-3 to TRBJ1-2, with a weak D call TRBD1 (5 bases). V was cut by 4 bases and J by 0 bases, with 12 bases left in between. Germline V CDR1 and CDR2: LGHNA, YSLEER. The CDR3 is 15 amino acids. The CDR3 here is CASSRQGRSNYGYTF. DNA for the CDR3: TGCGCCAGCAGCCGGCAGGGCCGCTCTAACTATGGCTACACCTTC.